These 2 T cell receptor beta chains were all obtained from the same sample, sequenced in a study of cytomegalovirus exposure and HLA in healthy donors. Sequencing was performed with immunoSEQ multiplex PCR; in TCRdb, only in-frame clones are kept and a portion is missing. The sample records 220,000 or so clones, about nine tenths being singletons. What was sequenced was PBMCs. Every receptor here comes from a woman under 30 in good health and CMV-seropositive.

V gene TRBV19 combines with J gene TRBJ2-1, with 9 nucleotides matching TRBD2. Germline-derived CDR1 and CDR2 are LNHDA and SQIVND (reference sequence). The CDR3 has 17 residues. V trimming: 1 base; J trimming: 2 bases; junction bases outside the gene matches: 6. Here the CDR3 DNA reads TGTGCCAGTAGTATAGGTAGTAGCGGGAGACCCTACAATGAGCAGTTCTTC. Translation: CASSIGSSGRPYNEQFF.

The chain recombines TRBV9 with TRBJ2-7; 13 bases match TRBD2. Germline trimming cut 4 bases from V and 1 base from J; bases unmatched to any gene: 2. The CDR3 has 15 residues. Looked up from germline, CDR1 is SGDLS and CDR2 is YYNGEE. The CDR3 sequence: CASSLGLAGSYEQYF. DNA for the CDR3: TGTGCCAGCAGCTTGGGACTAGCGGGATCCTACGAGCAGTACTTC.